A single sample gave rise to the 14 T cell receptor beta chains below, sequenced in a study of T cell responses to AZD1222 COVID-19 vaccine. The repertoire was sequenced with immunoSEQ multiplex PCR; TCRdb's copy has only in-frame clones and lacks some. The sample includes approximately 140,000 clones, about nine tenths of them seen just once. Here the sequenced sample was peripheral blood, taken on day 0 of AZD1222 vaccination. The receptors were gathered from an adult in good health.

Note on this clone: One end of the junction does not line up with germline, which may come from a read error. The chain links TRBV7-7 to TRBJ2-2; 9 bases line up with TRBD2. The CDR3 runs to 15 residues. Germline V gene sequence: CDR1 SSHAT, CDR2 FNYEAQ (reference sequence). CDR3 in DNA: TGTGCTAGCAGCCCAGGGACTAGCTACACCGGGGAGCTGTTTTTT. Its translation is CASSPGTSYTGELFF.

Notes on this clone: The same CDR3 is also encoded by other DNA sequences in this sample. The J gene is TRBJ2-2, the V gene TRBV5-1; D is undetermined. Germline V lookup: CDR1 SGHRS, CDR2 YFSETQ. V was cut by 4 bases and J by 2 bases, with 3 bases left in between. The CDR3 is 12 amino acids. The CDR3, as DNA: TGCGCCAGCAGCCAAAACACCGGGGAGCTGTTTTTT. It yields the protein CASSQNTGELFF.

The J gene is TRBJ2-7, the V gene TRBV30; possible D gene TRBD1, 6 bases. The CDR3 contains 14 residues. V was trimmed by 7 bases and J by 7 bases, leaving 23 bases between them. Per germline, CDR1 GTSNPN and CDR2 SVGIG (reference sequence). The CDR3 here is CASSRGVAVREQYF. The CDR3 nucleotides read TGTGCCTCGTCCAGGGGAGTGGCCGTGAGGGAGCAGTACTTC.

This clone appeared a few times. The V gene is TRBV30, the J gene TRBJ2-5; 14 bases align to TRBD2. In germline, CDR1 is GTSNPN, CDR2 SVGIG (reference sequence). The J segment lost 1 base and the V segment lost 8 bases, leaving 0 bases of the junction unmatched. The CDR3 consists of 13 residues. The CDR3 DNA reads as TGTGCCGGGACTAGCGGGAGCCAAGAGACCCAGTACTTC. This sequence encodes CAGTSGSQETQYF.

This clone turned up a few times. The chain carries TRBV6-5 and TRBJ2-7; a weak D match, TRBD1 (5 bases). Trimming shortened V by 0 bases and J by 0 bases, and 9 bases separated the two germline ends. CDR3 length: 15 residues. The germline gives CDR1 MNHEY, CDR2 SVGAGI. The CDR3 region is CASSYSNQGSYEQYF. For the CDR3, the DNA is TGTGCCAGCAGTTACTCGAACCAGGGCTCCTACGAGCAGTACTTC.

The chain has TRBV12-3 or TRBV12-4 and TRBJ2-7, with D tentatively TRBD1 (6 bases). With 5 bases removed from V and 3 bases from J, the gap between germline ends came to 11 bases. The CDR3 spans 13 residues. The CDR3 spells CASSRDTYYEQYF. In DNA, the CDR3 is TGTGCCAGCAGTAGGGACACCTACTACGAGCAGTACTTC.

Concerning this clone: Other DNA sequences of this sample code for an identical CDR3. DNA for the CDR3: TGTGCCAGCAGTTACTTAGGCCAAGAGACCCAGTACTTC. Translated, it gives CASSYLGQETQYF. This chain links TRBV6-5 with TRBJ2-5; D ambiguous. Germline V gene data show CDR1 as MNHEY and CDR2 as SVGAGI. This CDR3 is built from 13 residues. Trimming removed 1 base from V and 1 base from J, with 4 bases in between.

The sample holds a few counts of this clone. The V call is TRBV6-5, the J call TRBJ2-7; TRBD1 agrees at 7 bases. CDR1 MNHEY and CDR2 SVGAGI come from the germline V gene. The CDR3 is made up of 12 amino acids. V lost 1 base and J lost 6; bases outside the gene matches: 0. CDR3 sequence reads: CASSYWTGEQYF. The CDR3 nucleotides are TGTGCCAGCAGTTACTGGACAGGCGAGCAGTACTTC.

The CDR3: CSARPKVQYF. CDR3 in DNA: TGCAGTGCTAGGCCAAAAGTGCAGTACTTC. The V and J genes are TRBV20-1 and TRBJ2-7, with D unresolved. The V end lost 3 bases, the J end lost 9 bases, and 9 bases lay between the germline ends. Germline V gene lookup returns CDR1 DFQATT and CDR2 SNEGSKA (reference sequence). CDR3 length: 10 residues.

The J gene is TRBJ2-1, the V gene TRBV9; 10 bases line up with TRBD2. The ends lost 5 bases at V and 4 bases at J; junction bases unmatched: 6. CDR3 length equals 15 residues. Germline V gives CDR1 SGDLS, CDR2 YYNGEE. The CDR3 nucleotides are TGTGCCAGCAGACCCTTTAGCGGGGGGTACAATGAGCAGTTCTTC. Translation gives CASRPFSGGYNEQFF.

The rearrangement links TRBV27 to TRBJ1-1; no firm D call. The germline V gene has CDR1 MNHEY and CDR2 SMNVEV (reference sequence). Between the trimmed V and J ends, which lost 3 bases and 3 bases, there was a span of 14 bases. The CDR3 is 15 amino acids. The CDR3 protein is CASSFLGNGDTEAFF. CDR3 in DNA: TGTGCCAGCAGTTTTCTAGGGAACGGGGACACTGAAGCTTTCTTT.

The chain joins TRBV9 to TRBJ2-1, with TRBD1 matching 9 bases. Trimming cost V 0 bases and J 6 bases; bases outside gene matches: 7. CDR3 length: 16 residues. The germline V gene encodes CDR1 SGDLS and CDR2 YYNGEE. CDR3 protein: CASSVGGTGILNEQFF. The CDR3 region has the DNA TGTGCCAGCAGCGTAGGAGGGACAGGGATCCTCAATGAGCAGTTCTTC.

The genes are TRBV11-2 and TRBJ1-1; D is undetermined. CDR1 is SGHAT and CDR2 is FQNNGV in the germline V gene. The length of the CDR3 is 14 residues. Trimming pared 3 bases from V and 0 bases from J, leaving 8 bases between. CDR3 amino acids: CASSFAGLNTEAFF. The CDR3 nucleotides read TGTGCCAGCAGCTTCGCCGGGTTGAACACTGAAGCTTTCTTT.

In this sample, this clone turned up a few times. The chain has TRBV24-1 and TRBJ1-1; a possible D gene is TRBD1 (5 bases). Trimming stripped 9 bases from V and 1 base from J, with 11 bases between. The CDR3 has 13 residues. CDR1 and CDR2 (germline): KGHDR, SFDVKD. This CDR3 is CATGGTGNTEAFF. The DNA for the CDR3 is TGTGCCACCGGGGGGACGGGGAACACTGAAGCTTTCTTT.